Sequencing of this T cell receptor beta chain was carried out in a study of regulatory T cells in long-lasting Graves disease. Time point described: newly diagnosed GD, antithyroid drugs for less than 3 months. PBMC-extracted RNA yielded the TCR library. Approximately 10-milliliter peripheral blood samples went into EDTA tubes. Ten or more counts support this clonotype. Arm-PCR of CDR3 regions and iRepertoire HTBI primers were the basis on which TCR beta libraries were built. TCRdb passed the multiplex PCR reads through MiXCR, listing each CDR3 protein once. Found here are over 500,000 distinct CDR3 sequences, less than 20% of them singletons; the top ten hold 18%. The CDR3 has 15 residues. V lost 5 bases, J lost 1 base, and 13 bases lay in between. CDR1 and CDR2 from the germline V gene are SGHTA and FQGNSA. These sequences were also reported in another study, on T cells in Graves' hyperthyroidism and ophthalmopathy. From that paper: First-round RT-PCR with HTBI primers amplified the TCR CDR3 region. Most clonotypes that expanded in the thyroid above 0.001 also showed up in blood.

This chain links TRBV7-2 with TRBJ2-3; perhaps D is TRBD1 or TRBD2 (5 bases each). The sequence was obtained from a young woman with Graves disease. The specimen comprised peripheral blood mononuclear cells (PBMCs), sampled at new diagnosis, from a patient treated with antithyroid drugs. The CDR3 sequence is CASSPRTGRTDTQYF. The DNA for the CDR3 is TGTGCCAGCAGCCCCCGAACGGGACGCACAGATACGCAGTATTTT.